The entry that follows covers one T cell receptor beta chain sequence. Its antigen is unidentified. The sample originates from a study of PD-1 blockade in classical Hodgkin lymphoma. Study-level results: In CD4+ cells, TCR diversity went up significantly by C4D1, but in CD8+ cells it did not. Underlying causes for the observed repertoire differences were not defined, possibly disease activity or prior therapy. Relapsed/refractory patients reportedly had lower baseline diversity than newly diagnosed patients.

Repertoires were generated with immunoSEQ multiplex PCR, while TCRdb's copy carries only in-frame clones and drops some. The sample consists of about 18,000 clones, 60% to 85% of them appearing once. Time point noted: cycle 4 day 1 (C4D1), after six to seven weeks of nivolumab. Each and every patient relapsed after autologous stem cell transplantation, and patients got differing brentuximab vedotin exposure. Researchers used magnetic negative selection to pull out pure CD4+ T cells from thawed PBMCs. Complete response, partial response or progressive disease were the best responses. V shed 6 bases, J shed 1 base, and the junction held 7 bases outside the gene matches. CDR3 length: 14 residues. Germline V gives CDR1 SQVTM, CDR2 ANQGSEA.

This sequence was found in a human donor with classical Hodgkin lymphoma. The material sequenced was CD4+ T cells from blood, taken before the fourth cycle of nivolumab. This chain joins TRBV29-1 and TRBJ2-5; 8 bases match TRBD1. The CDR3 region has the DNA TGCAGCGTGTGGACAGGGTTCAGCCAAGAGACCCAGTACTTC. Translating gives CSVWTGFSQETQYF.